These T cell receptor beta chains were read from a single sample in a study of T-cell memory formation after mild COVID-19. TCRdb analysed the 5' RACE reads with MiXCR anew, one entry per CDR3 protein. The profile shows 200,000 to 250,000 distinct CDR3 sequences, roughly 10% of them singletons. Sequenced input: PBMCs or a T cell subset sorted from them (not recorded which). Receptor source: a man aged 18 to 30 who had mild COVID-19 (a few samples of this study predate the infection). Cell type and time point are not known. Both conserved end residues are part of each CDR3. D genes are given only for firm matches. Size values are once, few and many counts, or a class for expanded clones, and some rows have none.

CDR3: CAISEGSGTRGADTQYF; DNA: TGTGCCATCAGTGAGGGCTCCGGGACCCGCGGCGCAGATACGCAGTATTTT; V: TRBV10-3; size: few; J: TRBJ2-3; D: .
CDR3: CASSLRGASSTDTQYF; DNA: TGTGCCAGCAGCTTACGGGGCGCCTCTAGCACAGATACGCAGTATTTT; V: TRBV7-9; size: few; J: TRBJ2-3; D: .
CDR3: CASSLYGGGAETQYF; DNA: TGCGCCAGCAGCTTGTACGGCGGGGGGGCTGAGACCCAGTACTTC; V: TRBV5-1; size: few; J: TRBJ2-5; D: TRBD2
CDR3: CASAGQAREKLFF; DNA: TGTGCCAGCGCGGGACAGGCGAGGGAAAAACTGTTTTTT; V: TRBV2; size: .; J: TRBJ1-4; D: TRBD1
CDR3: CASSTGAPETQYF; DNA: TGCGCCAGCAGCACGGGGGCCCCGGAGACCCAGTACTTC; V: TRBV5-1; size: once; J: TRBJ2-5; D: .
CDR3: CSATSTSGGETQYF; DNA: TGCAGCGCGACCTCGACTAGCGGGGGGGAGACCCAGTACTTC; V: TRBV29-1; size: many; J: TRBJ2-5; D: TRBD2
CDR3: CATSREKRQQSNQPQHF; DNA: TGTGCCACCAGCAGAGAGAAGAGACAGCAAAGCAATCAGCCCCAGCATTTT; V: TRBV15; size: .; J: TRBJ1-5; D: .
CDR3: CASSHLGTGEETQYF; DNA: TGTGCCAGCAGCCACTTAGGGACAGGGGAAGAGACCCAGTACTTC; V: TRBV7-6; size: .; J: TRBJ2-5; D: TRBD1
CDR3: CSVGDYYEQYF; DNA: TGCAGCGTTGGGGACTACTACGAGCAGTACTTC; V: TRBV29-1; size: .; J: TRBJ2-7; D: TRBD2
CDR3: CASSQDRDSKNIQYF; DNA: TGTGCCAGCAGCCAAGATCGAGACAGCAAAAACATTCAGTACTTC; V: TRBV4-2; size: .; J: TRBJ2-4; D: .
CDR3: CASSPPGAAPYEQYF; DNA: TGTGCCAGCAGCCCCCCCGGAGCAGCACCCTACGAGCAGTACTTC; V: TRBV12-3/TRBV12-4; size: .; J: TRBJ2-7; D: .
CDR3: CASKTMGAGGNQPQHF; DNA: TGTGCCAGTAAAACTATGGGGGCCGGGGGCAATCAGCCCCAGCATTTT; V: TRBV19; size: few; J: TRBJ1-5; D: .
CDR3: CSVAGTGTDTQYF; DNA: TGCAGCGTTGCCGGGACAGGCACAGATACGCAGTATTTT; V: TRBV29-1; size: many; J: TRBJ2-3; D: TRBD1
CDR3: CASTDRVDTQYF; DNA: TGTGCCAGCACGGACAGGGTTGATACGCAGTATTTT; V: TRBV28; size: .; J: TRBJ2-3; D: TRBD1
CDR3: CASRGGLSTGELFF; DNA: TGTGCCAGCAGAGGAGGTCTATCCACCGGGGAGCTGTTTTTT; V: TRBV6-2/TRBV6-3; size: few; J: TRBJ2-2; D: .
CDR3: CASTWGNTEAFF; DNA: TGTGCCAGCACCTGGGGAAACACTGAAGCTTTCTTT; V: TRBV25-1; size: few; J: TRBJ1-1; D: .
CDR3: CASSPRTGGHGYTF; DNA: TGTGCCAGCTCACCAAGGACAGGGGGCCATGGCTACACCTTC; V: TRBV18; size: few; J: TRBJ1-2; D: TRBD1
CDR3: CASSWTGKTRDTEAFF; DNA: TGTGCCAGCAGTTGGACAGGTAAAACTCGCGACACTGAAGCTTTCTTT; V: TRBV6-5; size: few; J: TRBJ1-1; D: TRBD1
CDR3: CASSPDGGSTDTQYF; DNA: TGTGCCAGCAGCCCGGACGGGGGGAGCACAGATACGCAGTATTTT; V: TRBV7-2; size: .; J: TRBJ2-3; D: TRBD2
CDR3: CASSIDGRQGSPYNEQFF; DNA: TGTGCCAGTAGTATAGACGGCCGACAGGGTAGTCCCTACAATGAGCAGTTCTTC; V: TRBV19; size: .; J: TRBJ2-1; D: TRBD1
CDR3: CASSRQGGGYNQPQHF; DNA: TGTGCCAGCAGCCGACAGGGAGGGGGATACAATCAGCCCCAGCATTTT; V: TRBV7-2; size: .; J: TRBJ1-5; D: TRBD1
CDR3: CASSLNGRNIKYF; DNA: TGTGCCAGCAGCTTAAACGGAAGAAACATTAAGTACTTC; V: TRBV7-9; size: .; J: TRBJ2-4; D: .
CDR3: CASSLAPGYGNTIYF; DNA: TGTGCCAGCAGCTTAGCGCCAGGCTATGGAAACACCATATATTTT; V: TRBV7-2; size: few; J: TRBJ1-3; D: .
CDR3: CASRLPDREGTEAFF; DNA: TGTGCCAGCAGACTCCCCGACAGGGAGGGAACTGAAGCTTTCTTT; V: TRBV2; size: .; J: TRBJ1-1; D: TRBD1
CDR3: CASSPQLGGGETQYF; DNA: TGTGCCAGCTCACCACAGCTAGGCGGCGGGGAGACCCAGTACTTC; V: TRBV18; size: few; J: TRBJ2-5; D: .
CDR3: CASSAVGAKNTGELFF; DNA: TGTGCCAGCAGCGCCGTCGGGGCAAAGAACACCGGGGAGCTGTTTTTT; V: TRBV5-4; size: .; J: TRBJ2-2; D: .
CDR3: CAIGRTGENTEAFF; DNA: TGTGCCATCGGTCGTACAGGGGAGAACACTGAAGCTTTCTTT; V: TRBV10-3; size: few; J: TRBJ1-1; D: TRBD1
CDR3: CASRMPGQGAYGYTF; DNA: TGTGCCAGCAGAATGCCGGGGCAGGGGGCATATGGCTACACCTTC; V: TRBV7-2; size: few; J: TRBJ1-2; D: TRBD1
CDR3: CASSQGTGYEQYF; DNA: TGCGCCAGCAGCCAGGGGACAGGCTACGAGCAGTACTTC; V: TRBV4-3; size: many; J: TRBJ2-7; D: TRBD1